The clone carrying this T cell receptor (beta chain) came up many times. Its antigen is not identified. This record comes from a study of early T cells in non-severe SARS-CoV-2 infection. About the study: Sequenced bulk RNA came from whole blood that was unsorted, and chains were unpaired. Study conclusions and caveats: Anti-spike CD8 responses were favored in VDJdb matching, and private and CD4 specificities were missed.

Unique molecular identifiers were added to individual cDNA molecules. From the 5' RACE reads, TCRdb called clonotypes with MiXCR, one entry per CDR3 protein. The table shows 65,000 to 85,000 distinct CDR3 sequences, with under 14% occurring only once. The CDR3 is 15 amino acids. Trimming took 5 bases from V and 2 from J; bases not matched to a gene: 7. Germline V lookup: CDR1 SEHNR, CDR2 FQNEAQ (reference sequence). Sequenced input: whole blood. The origin of this receptor is an adult who was a healthcare worker with PCR-confirmed SARS-CoV-2 infection or an uninfected control (not recorded which). The J gene is TRBJ2-3, the V gene TRBV7-9, with 7 bases matching TRBD2. The chain's CDR3 is CASSHLADLTDTQYF. The CDR3 coding sequence is TGTGCCAGCAGCCATCTAGCGGATCTCACAGATACGCAGTATTTT. Variable domain in full (rest from reference TRBV7-9 and TRBJ2-3): DTGVSQNPRHKITKRGQNVTFRCDPISEHNRLYWYRQTLGQGPEFLTYFQNEAQLEKSRLLSDRFSAERPKGSFSTLEIQRTEQGDSAMYLCASSHLADLTDTQYFGPGTRLTVL.